This TCR beta chain was captured by sequencing in a study of human T cells and chemical hapten exposure. Study at large: Subjects had 2% DPC placed on approximately 2 cm by approximately 2 cm of upper inner arm skin for sensitization. Patch tests delivered 0.01% DPC to the upper back and were evaluated at 6 days.

Study conclusions and caveats: Patch test score tracked positively with PT1 expanded TCR counts.

As to time point: pre-sensitization, week 0. Treatment described: therapeutic diphenylcyclopropenone sensitization with weekly scalp DPC. Each donor was an alopecia patient between 18 and 70 years of age who qualified for DPC. TCRdb processed the RACE reads anew with MiXCR; each CDR3 protein has one entry. The sample records roughly 120,000 distinct CDR3 sequences, less than 15% being singletons. CDR3 length equals 17 residues. The germline V gene encodes CDR1 KGHSH and CDR2 LQKENI. The germline V and J ends were trimmed by 4 bases and 1 base, with 18 bases remaining between them. There are a few counts of this clonotype. Its antigen remains unknown.

This chain joins TRBV18 and TRBJ2-3, with a tentative D call TRBD2 (6 bases). The sequences come from whole blood, collected in connection with sensitization to the hapten diphenylcyclopropenone (DPC). The clonotype was recovered from a woman aged 18-29 years with alopecia areata. Some clones in this sample may be carry-over from other donors' samples. The CDR3 sequence is CASSLTRTGGGTDTQYF. The CDR3 DNA sequence: TGTGCCAGCTCACTAACACGCACAGGAGGGGGCACAGATACGCAGTATTTT.